The present T cell receptor (beta chain) was sequenced within a study of blood T cell repertoires in COVID-19 (TCRdb year 2020). About the full investigation: The collaborator samples originated in the United States, Italy and Spain and spanned the acute and convalescent phases of COVID-19. The dataset comprised deeply sampled blood TCRbeta repertoires from subjects exposed to, actively infected with, or recovered from COVID-19. The repertoires were released in a freely available public database meant as a resource for research on the immune response to SARS-CoV-2. A de-identified subject ID, COVID-19 status, age in years and sex were almost always included in the sample metadata. The material from the prospective study consisted of cDNA or gDNA derived from T cells, B-cell-depleted T cells, or PBMCs. Where available, HLA class I and class II types were obtained from metadata supplied by the sample provider rather than from assay-based typing. Samples were obtained from the ongoing ImmuneRACE study (first 160 participants) and from approximately 1,200 subjects provided by 6 global collaborators. Overall results and qualifications from the work: Clinical and demographic metadata were provided uncurated, with the amount varying by source and participant.

TCRbeta CDR3 regions were amplified from genomic DNA using the immunoSEQ Assay, a bias-controlled multiplex PCR. The source study handled its data this way. The number of nucleated cells in each sample was estimated from the amplification of reference gene primers within the assay. To quantify the absolute abundance of each unique TCRbeta CDR3 rearrangement, sequence reads were collapsed and filtered. For each sample, productive Simpson clonality was calculated as the square root of Simpson's diversity index across productive rearrangements. TCRdb mirrors the immuneACCESS table, restricted to in-frame sequences. Some clones are absent from its copies; in checked studies, under half trace to an unresolved V gene, and the reason for the others is unknown. Clonal size and the V and J genes are those of that table, whereas D and trimming came from the DNA. The sample contains approximately 130,000 clones, roughly 71% of them found a single time. Around 18% of the sample belongs to the ten largest clones.

V loses 2 bases of germline sequence and J loses 3 bases, and the interval between the two ends is 8 bases. Via the germline V gene (reference sequence), CDR1 is MNHNY and CDR2 SVGAGI. Its CDR3 holds 13 amino acids, cysteine through phenylalanine. Of all the DNA, just the CDR3 is kept, 39 bases in frame from base 1. On this clone: Its antigen is unknown. No base quality information exists; no much larger clone differs at one position.

Whole blood was collected in K2EDTA tubes by collaborating institutions according to the institutions' own protocols. For TCRbeta analysis, collaborators shipped samples as frozen whole blood, isolated PBMCs, or DNA extracted from either of those sample types. The source is an elderly man with acute or convalescent COVID-19. The sequenced material came from peripheral blood. The rearrangement combines TRBV6-6 with TRBJ2-7; the D gene cannot be resolved reliably. The DNA reads TGTGCCAGCAGTTACCGGAGTGTCTACGAGCAGTACTTC. Its protein product is CASSYRSVYEQYF.